This TCR beta chain was found in a study of blood T cell repertoires in COVID-19. Study in general: The study drew acute and convalescent COVID-19 samples from the United States, Italy and Spain. PBMCs, B-cell-depleted T cells, or T cells were the source of the cDNA or gDNA that made up the material.

The CDR3 covers 14 residues. From germline, CDR1 is LGHDT and CDR2 YNNKEL (reference sequence). Trimming cost V 4 bases and J 1 base, with 10 bases left between them. The repertoire was sequenced with immunoSEQ multiplex PCR; TCRdb's copy has only in-frame clones and lacks some. This sample has under 150,000 clones, with approximately 90% found just once. The chain couples TRBV3-1 (or the pseudogene TRBV3-2) to TRBJ1-1; no clear D gene. Source material: peripheral blood. This TCR was recovered from a human donor in a cohort sampled during active COVID-19. CDR3 nucleotide sequence: TGTGCCAGCAGCCCCCTTGAGGGGAACACTGAAGCTTTCTTT. The encoded protein is CASSPLEGNTEAFF.